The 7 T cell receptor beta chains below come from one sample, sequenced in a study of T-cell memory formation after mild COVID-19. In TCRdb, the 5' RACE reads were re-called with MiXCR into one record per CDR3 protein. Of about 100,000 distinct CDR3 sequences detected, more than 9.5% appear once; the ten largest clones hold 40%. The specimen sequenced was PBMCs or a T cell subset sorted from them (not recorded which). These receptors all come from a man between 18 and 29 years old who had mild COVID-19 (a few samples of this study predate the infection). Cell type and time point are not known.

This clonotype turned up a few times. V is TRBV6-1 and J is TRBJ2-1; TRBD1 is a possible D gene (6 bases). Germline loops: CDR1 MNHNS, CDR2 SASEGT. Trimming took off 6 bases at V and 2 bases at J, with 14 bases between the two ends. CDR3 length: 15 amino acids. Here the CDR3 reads CASSSRGNPYNEQFF. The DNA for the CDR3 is TGTGCCAGCAGCTCCAGGGGCAACCCCTACAATGAGCAGTTCTTC.

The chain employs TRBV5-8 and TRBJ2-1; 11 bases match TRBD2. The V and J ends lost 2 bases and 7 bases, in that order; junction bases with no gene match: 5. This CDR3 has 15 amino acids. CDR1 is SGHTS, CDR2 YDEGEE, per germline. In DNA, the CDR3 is TGTGCCAGCAGCTTCACTAGCGGGGGCCTAAATGAGCAGTTCTTC. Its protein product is CASSFTSGGLNEQFF.

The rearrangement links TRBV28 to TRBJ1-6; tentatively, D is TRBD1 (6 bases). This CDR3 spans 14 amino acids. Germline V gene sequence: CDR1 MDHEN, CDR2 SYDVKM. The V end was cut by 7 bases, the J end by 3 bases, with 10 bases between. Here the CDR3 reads CASTPTGYNSPLHF. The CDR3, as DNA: TGTGCCAGCACCCCGACAGGCTATAATTCACCCCTCCACTTT. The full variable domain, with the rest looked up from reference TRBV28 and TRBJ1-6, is DVKVTQSSRYLVKRTGEKVFLECVQDMDHENMFWYRQDPGLGLRLIYFSYDVKMKEKGDIPEGYSVSREKKERFSLILESASTNQTSMYLCASTPTGYNSPLHFGNGTRLTVT.

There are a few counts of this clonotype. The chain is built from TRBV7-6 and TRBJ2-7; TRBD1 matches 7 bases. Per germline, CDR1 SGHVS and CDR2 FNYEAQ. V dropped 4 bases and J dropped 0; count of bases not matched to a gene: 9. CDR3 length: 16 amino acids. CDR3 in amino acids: CASSSRTGRSSYEQYF. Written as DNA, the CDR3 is TGTGCCAGCAGCTCCCGGACAGGCCGAAGCTCCTACGAGCAGTACTTC.

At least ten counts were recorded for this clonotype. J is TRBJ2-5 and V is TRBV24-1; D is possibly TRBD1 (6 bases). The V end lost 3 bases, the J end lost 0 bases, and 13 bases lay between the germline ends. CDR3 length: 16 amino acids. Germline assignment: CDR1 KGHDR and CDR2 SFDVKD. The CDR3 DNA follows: TGTGCCACCAGTGATGGACAGTCCCCGTACCAAGAGACCCAGTACTTC. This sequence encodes CATSDGQSPYQETQYF.

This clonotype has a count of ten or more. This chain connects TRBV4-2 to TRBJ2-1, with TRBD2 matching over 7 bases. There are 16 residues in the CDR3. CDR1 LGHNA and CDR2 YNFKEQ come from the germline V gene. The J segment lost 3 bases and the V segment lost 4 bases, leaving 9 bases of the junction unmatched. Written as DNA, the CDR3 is TGTGCCAGCAGCCCAAGGGCTAGCGGTGGCTACAATGAGCAGTTCTTC. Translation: CASSPRASGGYNEQFF.

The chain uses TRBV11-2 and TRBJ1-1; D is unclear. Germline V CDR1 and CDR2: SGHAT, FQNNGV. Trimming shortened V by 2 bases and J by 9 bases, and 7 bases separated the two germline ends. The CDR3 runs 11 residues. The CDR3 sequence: CASSLSGQAFF. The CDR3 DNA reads TGTGCCAGCAGCTTATCGGGCCAAGCTTTCTTT.